The 11 T cell receptor beta chains below were found in one sample sequenced in a study of T-cell reconstitution after alpha-beta-depleted transplantation in children. Molecular barcoding with unique molecular identifiers was used for the TCRbeta library. One entry per CDR3 protein results from TCRdb running MiXCR on the PCR reads. Found here are 600,000 to 700,000 distinct CDR3 sequences, about an eighth of them singletons; the top ten hold 0.79%. The specimen was PBMCs, collected before TCRalphabeta/CD19-depleted stem cell transplant. All receptors come from a girl aged 2-10 years with congenital amegakaryocytic thrombocytopenia, due to receive a stem cell transplant.

This clonotype was counted ten times or more. The V and J genes are TRBV20-1 and TRBJ2-3; D assignment may be TRBD1 or TRBD2 (5 bases each). Germline loops: CDR1 DFQATT, CDR2 SNEGSKA (reference sequence). There are 14 residues in the CDR3. The V end was cut by 5 bases, the J end by 2 bases, with 14 bases between. The CDR3 DNA reads TGCAGTGCTCCGCCCGGGACCAACACAGATACGCAGTATTTT. Translating gives CSAPPGTNTDTQYF.

This clonotype came up a few times. This chain links TRBV12-3 or TRBV12-4 with TRBJ2-7, with TRBD1 matching 7 bases. This CDR3 spans 15 amino acids. Trimming cost V 0 bases and J 4 bases; bases outside gene matches: 6. CDR3 residues: CASSLAFRQGYEQYF. CDR3 DNA: TGTGCCAGCAGTTTAGCATTTAGACAGGGTTACGAGCAGTACTTC.

The V and J genes are TRBV6-1 and TRBJ2-3; 10 bases agree with TRBD2. This CDR3 contains 17 residues. V dropped 6 bases and J dropped 2; count of bases not matched to a gene: 11. The germline CDR1 and CDR2 sequences are MNHNS and SASEGT. The DNA for the CDR3 is TGTGCCAGCAGCCGATCGGCGACTAGCGGGTACACAGATACGCAGTATTTT. Its protein product is CASSRSATSGYTDTQYF.

This chain connects TRBV20-1 to TRBJ2-1; TRBD2 aligns across 8 bases. The V gene end was trimmed by 6 bases and the J gene end by 9 bases; junction bases not matched to a gene: 16. The V gene's germline CDR1 is DFQATT and CDR2 SNEGSKA (reference sequence). CDR3 size: 15 residues. The CDR3 region has the DNA TGCAGTGCCAGGACGGGACTAGACGAAATGGGTGAGCAGTTCTTC. Translating it yields CSARTGLDEMGEQFF.

Notes on this clonotype: At one of its ends the junction is not consistent with the germline gene, which may arise from a read error. The chain has TRBV20-1 and TRBJ1-2, with a tentative D call TRBD1 (6 bases). CDR1 and CDR2 (germline): DFQATT, SNEGSKA (reference sequence). CDR3 length equals 11 residues. The CDR3 nucleotides read TGCAGTGCTATAATCAGGGGCCAACCCTGTTTC. Translation gives CSAIIRGQPCF.

This chain connects TRBV11-2 to TRBJ1-1; D is ambiguous. Trimming removed 0 bases at V and 1 base at J, with 6 bases between. The CDR3 covers 14 residues. Germline-derived CDR1 and CDR2 are SGHAT and FQNNGV. The CDR3 DNA reads as TGTGCCAGCAGCTTAGATCCCGAGAACACTGAAGCTTTCTTT. The encoded protein is CASSLDPENTEAFF.

The sample holds many counts of this clonotype. The chain couples TRBV29-1 to TRBJ2-1, with 9 nucleotides matching TRBD2. The CDR3 covers 12 residues. V lost 7 bases to trimming and J lost 9 bases; unmatched junction nucleotides: 7. Germline lookup yields CDR1 SQVTM and CDR2 ANQGSEA. In DNA form, the CDR3 reads TGCAGCGCGACTAGCGGACGGAGTGAGCAGTTCTTC. Amino acid sequence: CSATSGRSEQFF.

On this clonotype itself: A much larger clone sits a single nucleotide away, making a read error possible. This chain connects TRBV20-1 to TRBJ2-7, with a tentative D call TRBD2 (6 bases). Germline CDR1 is DFQATT and CDR2 is SNEGSKA (reference sequence). Trimming took off 1 base at V and 4 bases at J, with 17 bases between the two ends. The CDR3 spans 15 residues. CDR3 nucleotide sequence: TGCAGTGCTAGAGGAGGAGTGGGAGGTTCTTACGAGCAGTACTTC. It encodes CSARGGVGGSYEQYF.

This clonotype was found once. The V gene is TRBV18, the J gene TRBJ1-1, with D hard to call. This CDR3 region has 14 residues. The V gene lost 0 bases and the J gene lost 0 bases, with 5 bases spanning the gap. Germline V gene sequence: CDR1 KGHSH, CDR2 LQKENI. The CDR3: CASSPPNMNTEAFF. The CDR3 region has the DNA TGTGCCAGCTCACCACCAAACATGAACACTGAAGCTTTCTTT.

V and J are TRBV10-1 and TRBJ2-4; no clear D gene. This CDR3 spans 14 amino acids. The ends were cut back, 2 bases at V and 7 bases at J, with 12 bases in the middle. Germline CDR1 WNHNN, CDR2 SYGVQD (reference sequence). CDR3 loop: CASSEDRRLNIQYF. The CDR3 DNA follows: TGCGCCAGCAGTGAGGACCGACGACTTAACATTCAGTACTTC.

This chain connects TRBV27 to TRBJ2-3; D remains unclear. There are 14 residues in the CDR3. V was cut by 6 bases and J by 0 bases, with 10 bases left in between. The germline V gene encodes CDR1 MNHEY and CDR2 SMNVEV (reference sequence). CDR3 DNA sequence: TGTGCCAGCAGGTCAGAGTTTAGCACAGATACGCAGTATTTT. Protein product: CASRSEFSTDTQYF.